The following is a T cell receptor (beta chain) sequence with its context. As yet, its antigen is unknown. The sample is drawn from a study of lymphopenia after photon versus proton radiotherapy. The study's findings and limits: Relative stability marked proton patients; photon patients lost diversity and naive cells.

Using immunoSEQ multiplex PCR, the repertoire was profiled, and TCRdb retains in-frame clones only, with some absent. In the table there are about 70,000 clones, 92% of which are singletons. CDR3 length: 17 amino acids. Germline CDR1 is SNHLY and CDR2 is FYNNEI. The trim removed 6 bases at V and 4 bases at J, leaving 13 bases unmatched. The receptor's source is a woman aged 40 to 50 with cholangiocarcinoma. This sequence joins TRBV2 and TRBJ1-1; 11 bases are shared with TRBD1. This specimen consisted of peripheral blood, obtained from a patient treated with photon-based radiotherapy. CDR3 region: CASSSGTGGPLSTEAFF. CDR3 in DNA: TGTGCCAGCAGCTCCGGGACAGGGGGACCCCTGAGCACTGAAGCTTTCTTT.